A selection of T cell receptor beta chains follows, all from one sample in a study of T cells after yellow fever vaccination. TCRdb reprocessed the 5' RACE reads via MiXCR and lists one record per CDR3 protein. The profile shows approximately 260,000 distinct CDR3 sequences, roughly 5.2% of them singletons. The sequences come from CD4+ T cells sorted from PBMCs, collected on the day of the yellow fever booster vaccination. The origin of the receptors is a man aged 18 to 30 who received the YFV17D yellow fever vaccine. CDR3s include the opening cysteine and the closing phenylalanine or tryptophan. Fields, in order: J gene, V gene, clone size, D gene, CDR3 protein, CDR3 DNA. D genes are given only for firm matches. Only some rows state a clone size, as once, few, many or a class for expanded clones.

TRBJ1-1 | TRBV18 | many | NA | CASSPGGHSTEAFF | TGTGCCAGCTCTCCGGGCGGGCATAGCACTGAAGCTTTCTTT
TRBJ1-4 | TRBV7-9 | few | NA | CASSPSGPGKLFF | TGTGCCAGCAGCCCTTCGGGGCCGGGAAAACTGTTTTTT
TRBJ2-1 | TRBV12-3/TRBV12-4 | many | NA | CASSWARGRREQFF | TGTGCCAGCAGTTGGGCCCGCGGCCGCCGGGAGCAGTTCTTC
TRBJ2-3 | TRBV6-1 | many | TRBD2 | CASSERSAGVGDTQYF | TGTGCCAGCAGTGAACGTTCGGCGGGGGTGGGAGATACGCAGTATTTT
TRBJ1-5 | TRBV12-3/TRBV12-4 | NA | NA | CASSPLDRNQPQHF | TGTGCCAGCAGTCCCCTTGACAGGAATCAGCCCCAGCATTTT
TRBJ1-1 | TRBV6-6 | few | NA | CASSIPMNTEAFF | TGTGCCAGCAGTATACCTATGAACACTGAAGCTTTCTTT
TRBJ1-3 | TRBV11-1 | few | NA | CASGGRRNTIYF | TGTGCCAGCGGGGGACGGCGGAACACCATATATTTT
TRBJ2-4 | TRBV20-1 | few | TRBD1 | CSACPGGASKNIQYF | TGCAGTGCTTGCCCAGGGGGCGCGTCCAAAAACATTCAGTACTTC
TRBJ1-2 | TRBV3-1 | few | NA | CASSQDTLKIYGYTF | TGTGCCAGCAGCCAAGATACCTTGAAAATATATGGCTACACCTTC
TRBJ1-5 | TRBV6-2/TRBV6-3 | few | NA | CASSPGDLRAQHF | TGTGCCAGCAGCCCTGGGGACCTTCGGGCCCAGCATTTT
TRBJ2-2 | TRBV10-3 | few | NA | CAISPRDLATGELFF | TGTGCCATCAGTCCCCGGGACCTTGCCACCGGGGAGCTGTTTTTT
TRBJ1-2 | TRBV9 | NA | NA | CASSISSGSSNYGYTF | TGTGCCAGCAGCATCTCCTCCGGGTCCTCTAACTATGGCTACACCTTC
TRBJ2-1 | TRBV7-2 | many | TRBD2 | CASSSRGTSGGEQFF | TGTGCCAGCAGCTCCCGAGGGACTAGCGGGGGGGAGCAGTTCTTC
TRBJ2-7 | TRBV3-1 | few | TRBD2 | CASSQGEGEQYF | TGTGCCAGCAGCCAGGGGGAGGGCGAGCAGTACTTC
TRBJ2-1 | TRBV29-1 | many | NA | CSVEVAGTYNEQFF | TGCAGCGTTGAAGTTGCAGGAACGTACAATGAGCAGTTCTTC
TRBJ2-5 | TRBV7-6 | NA | NA | CASSLRGQSETQYF | TGTGCCAGCAGCTTACGGGGGCAATCGGAGACCCAGTACTTC
TRBJ1-2 | TRBV5-1 | NA | NA | CASSPRDSNYGYTF | TGCGCCAGCAGCCCTCGGGACTCTAACTATGGCTACACCTTC
TRBJ2-5 | TRBV12-5 | NA | TRBD2 | CASGLLRGDYLKYQETQYF | TGTGCTAGTGGTTTGTTGCGGGGGGACTATTTAAAGTACCAAGAGACCCAGTACTTC
TRBJ1-5 | TRBV6-5 | few | NA | CASSYSNRFQPQHF | TGTGCCAGCAGTTACTCGAACCGGTTTCAGCCCCAGCATTTT
TRBJ2-1 | TRBV12-5 | many | TRBD1 | CASAATGDMTEQFF | TGTGCTAGTGCCGCGACAGGGGACATGACGGAGCAGTTCTTC
TRBJ1-1 | TRBV12-3/TRBV12-4 | many | NA | CASRQGITEAFF | TGTGCCAGCAGACAGGGTATCACTGAAGCTTTCTTT
TRBJ2-7 | TRBV18 | many | NA | CASSPGTDSYEQYF | TGTGCCAGCTCACCCGGGACGGATTCCTACGAGCAGTACTTC
TRBJ1-2 | TRBV18 | NA | NA | CASSAGARIYGYTF | TGTGCCAGCTCAGCTGGGGCGCGAATCTATGGCTACACCTTC
TRBJ2-7 | TRBV29-1 | few | NA | CSVGGRGSADEQYF | TGCAGCGTTGGGGGACGGGGGTCGGCGGACGAGCAGTACTTC
TRBJ2-3 | TRBV7-2 | many | NA | CASSRDSDTQYF | TGTGCCAGCAGCCGGGACTCAGATACGCAGTATTTT
TRBJ2-3 | TRBV5-1 | many | TRBD2 | CASSSEIAGTTDTQYF | TGCGCCAGCAGCTCCGAGATAGCGGGGACCACAGATACGCAGTATTTT
TRBJ2-1 | TRBV12-3/TRBV12-4 | few | NA | CASSPSGRGPNEQFF | TGTGCCAGCAGTCCCAGTGGGCGGGGGCCCAATGAGCAGTTCTTC
TRBJ2-3 | TRBV6-1 | NA | TRBD1 | CASNRRTGQTDTQYF | TGTGCCAGCAATCGCCGGACAGGGCAAACAGATACGCAGTATTTT
TRBJ1-5 | TRBV3-1 | many | NA | CASSRSNQPQHF | TGTGCCAGCAGCCGAAGCAATCAGCCCCAGCATTTT
TRBJ2-2 | TRBV7-6 | many | TRBD2 | CASSKGLAGGRTGELFF | TGTGCCAGCAGCAAAGGACTAGCGGGGGGGCGTACCGGGGAGCTGTTTTTT
TRBJ2-3 | TRBV2 | few | NA | CASNPGSDTQYF | TGTGCCAGCAATCCGGGGAGCGATACGCAGTATTTT
TRBJ2-7 | TRBV7-2 | NA | NA | CASRGAPSSYEQYF | TGTGCCAGCAGGGGCGCACCGAGCTCCTACGAGCAGTACTTC
TRBJ1-5 | TRBV6-5 | once | NA | CASSRRRGNQPQHF | TGTGCCAGCAGTAGAAGAAGGGGCAATCAGCCCCAGCATTTT
TRBJ1-1 | TRBV6-5 | many | TRBD1 | CASATHRGLLSGGTEAFF | TGTGCCAGCGCGACTCACAGGGGGCTACTTTCCGGGGGTACTGAAGCTTTCTTT
TRBJ2-5 | TRBV9 | few | NA | CASSVATRGPQETQYF | TGTGCCAGCAGCGTAGCTACGCGGGGGCCCCAAGAGACCCAGTACTTC
TRBJ2-7 | TRBV18 | NA | NA | CASSPVGSYEQYF | TGTGCCAGCTCACCAGTCGGGTCCTACGAGCAGTACTTC
TRBJ2-7 | TRBV6-6 | many | TRBD1 | CASSTHRGSYEQYF | TGTGCCAGCAGTACACACAGGGGATCCTACGAGCAGTACTTC
TRBJ1-4 | TRBV7-2 | NA | NA | CASSLGWGAPQNKLFF | TGTGCCAGCAGCTTAGGATGGGGGGCCCCCCAGAACAAACTGTTTTTT
TRBJ2-7 | TRBV5-1 | many | TRBD1 | CASSLDSQGGVVQYF | TGCGCCAGCAGCTTGGATTCACAGGGGGGTGTAGTGCAGTACTTC
TRBJ1-6 | TRBV12-3/TRBV12-4 | few | NA | CASSSRRSSKGSPLHF | TGTGCCAGCAGTTCCCGCAGATCCTCAAAGGGTTCACCCCTCCACTTT